In its sample, the clone carrying this TCR beta chain was seen once. This sample is part of a study of technical replicates of blood from a few donors. Repertoires were generated with immunoSEQ multiplex PCR, while TCRdb's copy carries only in-frame clones and drops some. The sample carries about 56,000 clones, around 95% recorded once. Germline V gene data show CDR1 as MGHRA and CDR2 as YSYEKL. The CDR3 spans 16 residues. Trimming left V 0 bases short and J 4 bases short, with 15 bases between. The sequencing sample was made of PBMCs. V and J are TRBV4-1 and TRBJ1-2; D possibly corresponds to TRBD1 (5 bases). The receptor comes from a human donor in good health. Some clones in this sample may be carry-over from other donors' samples. The CDR3 DNA sequence: TGCGCCAGCAGCCAAGATTGGGGCCGGGTCCTCTATGGCTACACCTTC. Encoded protein: CASSQDWGRVLYGYTF.